Each of the 11 T cell receptor beta chains below was sequenced from the same sample in a study of cytomegalovirus exposure and HLA in healthy donors. PCR amplification relied on 60 Vbeta primers (plus 13 Jbeta primers). Clones were read by immunoSEQ multiplex PCR, and TCRdb kept only the in-frame ones, dropping some. The sample consists of approximately 130,000 clones, around 72% of them appearing once. Sequenced material: PBMCs. The receptors come from a woman aged 50 to 65 in good health and CMV-seropositive.

This clone was recorded a few times. The gene calls are TRBV2 and TRBJ2-7, with no clear D. V was shortened by 2 bases and J by 0 bases, with 11 bases between the two germline ends. This CDR3 has 15 amino acids. The V gene's germline CDR1 is SNHLY and CDR2 FYNNEI. In DNA form, the CDR3 reads TGTGCCAGCAGTGAATCTGATTCTAGCTCCTACGAGCAGTACTTC. This translates into CASSESDSSSYEQYF.

The chain is built from TRBV19 and TRBJ1-1, with D possibly matching TRBD1 (6 bases). The CDR3 has 14 amino acids. V was cut by 4 bases and J by 1 base, with 10 bases left in between. CDR1 is LNHDA and CDR2 is SQIVND in the germline V gene (reference sequence). Written as DNA, the CDR3 is TGTGCCAGTAGTAGAGGACAGAGGAACACTGAAGCTTTCTTT. As protein: CASSRGQRNTEAFF. The whole variable domain, filled in from reference TRBV19 and TRBJ1-1, reads DGGITQSPKYLFRKEGQNVTLSCEQNLNHDAMYWYRQDPGQGLRLIYYSQIVNDFQKGDIAEGYSVSREKKESFPLTVTSAQKNPTAFYLCASSRGQRNTEAFFGQGTRLTVV.

Here the CDR3 reads CASSEGRQAGAFF. DNA of the CDR3: TGTGCCAGCAGTGAGGGCCGGCAAGCGGGAGCTTTCTTT. This rearrangement joins TRBV25-1 to TRBJ1-1; D remains ambiguous. From germline, CDR1 is MGHDK and CDR2 SYGVNS. Trimming left V 3 bases short and J 10 bases short, with 15 bases between. The length of the CDR3 is 13 residues.

This chain links TRBV5-6 with TRBJ1-3; TRBD1 agrees at 8 bases. There are 15 residues in the CDR3. The V gene's germline CDR1 is SGHDT and CDR2 YYEEEE. The V gene end was trimmed by 4 bases and the J gene end by 1 base; junction bases not matched to a gene: 4. CDR3 DNA sequence: TGTGCCAGCAGCCTAAGACAGGGGTCTGGAAACACCATATATTTT. Translating gives CASSLRQGSGNTIYF.

This chain uses TRBV28 with TRBJ1-5, with TRBD1 identical over 10 bases. There are 14 residues in the CDR3. Germline CDR1 reads MDHEN; CDR2 reads SYDVKM. The junction had 5 bases not matched to a gene; V was cut back by 6 bases and J by 6 bases. The CDR3 loop reads CASSTGTGAQPQHF. CDR3 nucleotide sequence: TGTGCCAGCAGCACCGGGACAGGGGCTCAGCCCCAGCATTTT.

The chain carries TRBV6-1 and TRBJ2-1; D might be TRBD2 (6 bases). Trimming stripped 4 bases from V and 5 bases from J, with 9 bases between. Germline V gives CDR1 MNHNS, CDR2 SASEGT. The CDR3 is made up of 13 amino acids. The chain's CDR3 is CASSVVADNEQFF. The CDR3 bases are TGTGCCAGCAGTGTCGTAGCGGACAATGAGCAGTTCTTC.

The rearrangement joins TRBV5-6 to TRBJ1-2, with a possible D match to TRBD1 (5 bases). The CDR3 has 14 amino acids. Per the germline V gene, CDR1 is SGHDT and CDR2 is YYEEEE. V was cut by 4 bases and J by 7 bases, with 17 bases left in between. The CDR3 DNA follows: TGTGCCAGCAGCCCATTTACAGGTGTCTTTGGCTACACCTTC. The encoded protein is CASSPFTGVFGYTF. Combining the CDR3 with reference TRBV5-6 and TRBJ1-2 gives the whole variable domain DAGVTQSPTHLIKTRGQQVTLRCSPKSGHDTVSWYQQALGQGPQFIFQYYEEEERQRGNFPDRFSGHQFPNYSSELNVNALLLGDSALYLCASSPFTGVFGYTFGSGTRLTVV.

Only one count was recorded for this clone. This chain joins TRBV9 and TRBJ1-1, with D uncertain. Between the trimmed V and J ends, which lost 2 bases and 5 bases, there was a span of 10 bases. The CDR3 totals 13 residues. Germline CDR1 is SGDLS and CDR2 is YYNGEE. For the CDR3, the DNA is TGTGCCAGCAGCGTCGACCGGGAAACTGAAGCTTTCTTT. Translation gives CASSVDRETEAFF.

CDR3 bases: TGTGCCTGGAGTGCCGGGACTAGCGGGGGGACGCAGTATTTT. Protein sequence: CAWSAGTSGGTQYF. This rearrangement joins TRBV30 to TRBJ2-3; 15 bases match TRBD2. Per the germline V gene, CDR1 is GTSNPN and CDR2 is SVGIG (reference sequence). Trimming cost V 1 base and J 9 bases; bases outside gene matches: 2. There are 14 residues in the CDR3.

The chain links TRBV30 to TRBJ2-7; D is perhaps TRBD1 (6 bases). Looked up from germline, CDR1 is GTSNPN and CDR2 is SVGIG (reference sequence). This CDR3 has 13 residues. V lost 3 bases and J 2 bases, leaving 11 bases between the germline ends. The DNA of the CDR3 is TGTGCCTGGAGCAGGGGTAGCCCCTACGAGCAGTACTTC. Translation: CAWSRGSPYEQYF.

A single count supports this clone. V usage is TRBV15 and J usage is TRBJ1-1, with 7 nucleotides matching TRBD1. From germline, CDR1 is LNHNV and CDR2 YYDKDF (reference sequence). The CDR3 extends over 13 amino acids. V was clipped by 0 bases and J by 5 bases; unmatched bases: 0. DNA of the CDR3: TGTGCCACCAGCAGAGACAGGGGGACTGAAGCTTTCTTT. Protein product: CATSRDRGTEAFF.